The clone carrying this T cell receptor (beta chain) was counted between two and nine times. The data were taken from a study of T cells in pancreatic ductal adenocarcinoma. V was clipped by 2 bases and J by 5 bases, with 7 bases between them. Germline-derived CDR1 and CDR2 are GTSNPN and SVGIG (reference sequence). This CDR3 has 11 residues. The assay was immunoSEQ multiplex PCR, and TCRdb's table has in-frame clones only and misses some. The table lists about 97,000 clones, 90% to 95% of them singletons, with less than 4% in the top ten. No neoadjuvant therapy was given to the selected pancreatic ductal adenocarcinoma patients before their surgery.

The TCR comes from a human donor with pancreatic ductal adenocarcinoma. The rearrangement uses TRBV30 and TRBJ2-7; D unresolved. Sequencing was done on a sample of PBMCs. CDR3 in amino acids: CAWSSLDEQYF. DNA of the CDR3: TGTGCCTGGAGTTCTCTTGACGAGCAGTACTTC. Full variable domain (rest looked up from reference TRBV30 and TRBJ2-7): SQTIHQWPATLVQPVGSPLSLECTVEGTSNPNLYWYRQAAGRGLQLLFYSVGIGQISSEVPQNLSASRPQDRQFILSSKKLLLSDSGFYLCAWSSLDEQYFGPGTRLTVT.